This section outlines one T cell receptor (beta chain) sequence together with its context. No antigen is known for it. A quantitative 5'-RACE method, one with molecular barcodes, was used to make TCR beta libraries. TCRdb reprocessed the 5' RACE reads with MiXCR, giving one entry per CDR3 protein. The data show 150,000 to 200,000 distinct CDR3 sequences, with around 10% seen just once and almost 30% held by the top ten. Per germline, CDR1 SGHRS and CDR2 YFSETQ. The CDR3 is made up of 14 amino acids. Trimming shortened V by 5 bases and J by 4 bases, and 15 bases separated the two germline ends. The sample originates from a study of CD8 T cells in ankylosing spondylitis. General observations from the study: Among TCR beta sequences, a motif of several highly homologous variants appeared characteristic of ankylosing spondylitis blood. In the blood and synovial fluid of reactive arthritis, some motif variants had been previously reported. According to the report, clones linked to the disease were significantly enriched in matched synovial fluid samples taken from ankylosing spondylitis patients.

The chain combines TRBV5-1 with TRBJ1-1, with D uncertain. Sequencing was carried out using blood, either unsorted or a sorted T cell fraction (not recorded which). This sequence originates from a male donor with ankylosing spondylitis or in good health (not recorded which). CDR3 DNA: TGCGCCAGCAGTTTAGCCATCGGGGTCACTGAAGCTTTCTTT. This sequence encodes CASSLAIGVTEAFF.